Shown below are 21 T cell receptor beta chains from a single sample sequenced in a study of early stage breast cancer tumors. The method was immunoSEQ multiplex PCR; TCRdb's version includes in-frame clones alone and lacks a portion of them. The sample holds roughly 40,000 clones, approximately 72% seen once. The sequencing input was blood. These TCRs come from a person aged 45-60 years with breast cancer.

The chain's CDR3 is CASSQDGDRDTEAFF. The CDR3 DNA reads as TGCGCCAGCAGCCAAGATGGGGACAGGGACACTGAAGCTTTCTTT. V gene TRBV4-3 combines with J gene TRBJ1-1, with TRBD1 identical over 9 bases. V shed 0 bases and J 3 bases; nucleotides not matched to a gene: 2. CDR3 size: 15 residues. Germline values: CDR1 LGHNA, CDR2 YSLEER.

The chain combines TRBV7-9 with TRBJ2-7; TRBD1 aligns across 8 bases. Unmatched junction bases numbered 6, after V lost 5 bases and J lost 0 bases. This CDR3 spans 15 amino acids. Per germline, CDR1 SEHNR and CDR2 FQNEAQ (reference sequence). The CDR3 nucleotides read TGTGCCAGCAGCCCCCGGACAGGGAGCTCCTACGAGCAGTACTTC. Amino acids: CASSPRTGSSYEQYF.

The chain joins TRBV11-3 to TRBJ2-3; 10 bases fit TRBD1. V lost 4 bases and J lost 1; bases outside the gene matches: 2. Germline V gene data show CDR1 as SGHNT and CDR2 as YENEEA. CDR3 size: 15 residues. CDR3 in DNA: TGTGCCAGCAGCTCAGGACAGGGGGGCACAGATACGCAGTATTTT. This translates into CASSSGQGGTDTQYF.

This chain uses TRBV7-6 with TRBJ1-3, with D perhaps matching TRBD1 (6 bases). The V gene's germline CDR1 is SGHVS and CDR2 FNYEAQ. The CDR3 has 17 residues. The V end was cut by 5 bases, the J end by 0 bases, with 17 bases between. CDR3 amino acids: CASSGGGRINSGNTIYF. CDR3 bases: TGTGCCAGCAGCGGGGGGGGGCGAATTAACTCTGGAAACACCATATATTTT. Together with reference TRBV7-6 and TRBJ1-3, the CDR3 gives the full variable domain: GAGVSQSPRYKVTKRGQDVALRCDPISGHVSLYWYRQALGQGPEFLTYFNYEAQQDKSGLPNDRFSAERPEGSISTLTIQRTEQRDSAMYRCASSGGGRINSGNTIYFGEGSWLTVV.

This clone was seen a handful of times. The chain has TRBV19 and TRBJ1-3; D remains ambiguous. The germline V and J ends were trimmed by 2 bases and 4 bases, with 9 bases remaining between them. The CDR3 is 14 residues long. Germline values: CDR1 LNHDA, CDR2 SQIVND (reference sequence). Here the CDR3 reads CASSILAGGNTIYF. The DNA of the CDR3 is TGTGCCAGTAGTATACTGGCCGGGGGAAACACCATATATTTT.

The V call is TRBV29-1, the J call TRBJ2-3; 8 bases align to TRBD2. V lost 4 bases, J lost 3 bases, and 6 bases stayed unmatched. There are 14 residues in the CDR3. Germline CDR1 is SQVTM and CDR2 is ANQGSEA. CDR3 bases: TGCAGCGTTGGGGGACTAGTCGTAACAGATACGCAGTATTTT. Translating it yields CSVGGLVVTDTQYF.

The V and J genes are TRBV5-6 and TRBJ1-1; tentatively, D is TRBD1 (5 bases). The V end was cut by 0 bases, the J end by 1 base, with 10 bases between. Germline V lookup: CDR1 SGHDT, CDR2 YYEEEE. The CDR3 contains 15 residues. In DNA form, the CDR3 reads TGTGCCAGCAGCTTGGATATAGGGGCGAACACTGAAGCTTTCTTT. Translated: CASSLDIGANTEAFF.

The rearrangement links TRBV6-5 to TRBJ2-5, with a tentative D call TRBD1 (7 bases). This CDR3 comprises 14 residues. Trimming took 6 bases from V and 1 from J, leaving 12 bases between them. Per germline, CDR1 MNHEY and CDR2 SVGAGI. The CDR3 spells CASSWGDSQETQYF. For the CDR3, the DNA is TGTGCCAGCAGCTGGGGGGACAGCCAAGAGACCCAGTACTTC.

This chain connects TRBV2 to TRBJ2-7; tentative D call: TRBD2 (6 bases). CDR3 length: 14 residues. The ends were cut back, 7 bases at V and 0 bases at J, with 13 bases in the middle. Germline lookup yields CDR1 SNHLY and CDR2 FYNNEI. CDR3 nucleotides: TGTGCCAGCAATGGAGGGGCGACCTCCTACGAGCAGTACGTC. Its translation is CASNGGATSYEQYV.

This clone has more than one count but fewer than ten. The chain employs TRBV2 and TRBJ2-7; D may be TRBD2 (5 bases). The V gene's germline CDR1 is SNHLY and CDR2 FYNNEI. The CDR3 consists of 14 residues. V lost 6 bases to trimming and J lost 0 bases, with 12 bases between them. The CDR3 here is CASSWRVSSYEQYF. The CDR3 DNA is TGTGCCAGCAGCTGGCGGGTCTCCTCCTACGAGCAGTACTTC.

The chain uses TRBV5-6 and TRBJ1-2, with D possibly TRBD1 on 5 matching bases. Trimming left V 3 bases short and J 2 bases short, with 17 bases between. The CDR3 contains 16 residues. The germline V gene has CDR1 SGHDT and CDR2 YYEEEE. CDR3 residues: CASSSPRGRANYGYTF. The DNA for the CDR3 is TGTGCCAGCAGCTCCCCTCGAGGCAGGGCCAACTATGGCTACACCTTC.

The rearrangement uses TRBV11-3 and TRBJ1-1; TRBD1 might be the D (5 bases). The CDR3 sequence is 12 residues long. Trimming took off 5 bases at V and 3 bases at J, with 7 bases between the two ends. CDR1 is SGHNT, CDR2 YENEEA, per germline. In DNA, the CDR3 is TGTGCCAGCAGCAGGGGCTACACTGAAGCTTTCTTT. The encoded protein is CASSRGYTEAFF.

The rearrangement uses TRBV29-1 and TRBJ2-7; D possibly corresponds to TRBD2 (7 bases). The germline V gene has CDR1 SQVTM and CDR2 ANQGSEA. This CDR3 comprises 12 residues. Trimming cost V 5 bases and J 3 bases, with 11 bases left between them. The CDR3: CSVPGGVYEQYF. CDR3 nucleotides: TGCAGCGTTCCGGGGGGCGTCTACGAGCAGTACTTC.

This clone showed up just a few times. The chain carries TRBV9 and TRBJ1-2; D unresolved. The germline V gene has CDR1 SGDLS and CDR2 YYNGEE. CDR3 size: 12 residues. Trimming took off 4 bases at V and 8 bases at J, with 12 bases between the two ends. CDR3 DNA: TGTGCCAGCAGCTCCCCGTCAGGCGGCTACACCTTC. It yields the protein CASSSPSGGYTF.

The chain employs TRBV10-2 and TRBJ2-5, with D tentatively TRBD2 (5 bases). There are 15 residues in the CDR3. Trimming shortened V by 0 bases and J by 2 bases, and 10 bases separated the two germline ends. The germline V gene encodes CDR1 WSHSY and CDR2 SAAADI. Here the CDR3 reads CASSESGREQETQYF. The CDR3 coding sequence is TGCGCCAGCAGTGAGTCGGGCCGGGAACAAGAGACCCAGTACTTC.

This chain links TRBV7-9 with TRBJ1-3, with D hard to call. V lost 4 bases and J 2 bases, leaving 9 bases between the germline ends. Germline lookup yields CDR1 SEHNR and CDR2 FQNEAQ (reference sequence). The CDR3 is 14 residues long. The CDR3 sequence: CASSSSPTGNTIYF. Here the CDR3 DNA reads TGTGCCAGCAGCTCAAGTCCTACTGGAAACACCATATATTTT. Full variable domain (missing parts from reference TRBV7-9 and TRBJ1-3): DTGVSQNPRHKITKRGQNVTFRCDPISEHNRLYWYRQTLGQGPEFLTYFQNEAQLEKSRLLSDRFSAERPKGSFSTLEIQRTEQGDSAMYLCASSSSPTGNTIYFGEGSWLTVV.

J is TRBJ2-7 and V is TRBV7-2, with 10 bases fitting TRBD2. Germline V gene sequence: CDR1 SGHTA, CDR2 FQGNSA. The CDR3 has 15 amino acids. Trimming cost V 1 base and J 5 bases; bases outside gene matches: 5. CDR3 sequence (DNA): TGTGCCAGCAGCTTAGTTGCTAGCGGGAGCGACGAGCAGTACTTC. It specifies CASSLVASGSDEQYF.

The chain uses TRBV6-5 and TRBJ2-7, with 10 positions matching TRBD1. This CDR3 is 14 amino acids long. Per the germline V gene, CDR1 is MNHEY and CDR2 is SVGAGI. Losses at the gene ends were 5 bases for V and 6 bases for J; bases not matched to a gene: 7. The CDR3 here is CASSKPGQGIEQYF. DNA for the CDR3: TGTGCCAGCAGTAAACCGGGACAGGGGATCGAGCAGTACTTC.

This clone showed up just once. The chain combines TRBV5-6 with TRBJ1-5; D gene ambiguous. The V end lost 1 base, the J end lost 6 bases, and 17 bases lay between the germline ends. The CDR3 sequence is 16 residues long. CDR1 is SGHDT and CDR2 is YYEEEE in the germline V gene. CDR3 sequence (DNA): TGTGCCAGCAGCTTGAATAAGGGCAACGAGGGTCAGCCCCAGCATTTT. It translates to CASSLNKGNEGQPQHF.

V gene TRBV6-1 combines with J gene TRBJ2-1; 7 bases map to TRBD2. CDR1 and CDR2 (germline): MNHNS, SASEGT. The junction had 10 bases not matched to a gene; V was cut back by 7 bases and J by 7 bases. This CDR3 is built from 14 residues. In nucleotides, the CDR3 is TGTGCCAGCATGTACAGCGGGATAGTGAATGAGCAGTTCTTC. Protein product: CASMYSGIVNEQFF.

This chain joins TRBV5-7 and TRBJ1-2; tentatively, D is TRBD1 (6 bases). TRBV5-7 is labeled an ORF, and its function is uncertain. The CDR3 contains 13 residues. The germline V and J ends were trimmed by 5 bases and 4 bases, with 12 bases remaining between them. The CDR3 loop reads CASSLTGLYGYTF. The CDR3 DNA reads as TGTGCCAGCAGTTTGACAGGTCTCTATGGCTACACCTTC.